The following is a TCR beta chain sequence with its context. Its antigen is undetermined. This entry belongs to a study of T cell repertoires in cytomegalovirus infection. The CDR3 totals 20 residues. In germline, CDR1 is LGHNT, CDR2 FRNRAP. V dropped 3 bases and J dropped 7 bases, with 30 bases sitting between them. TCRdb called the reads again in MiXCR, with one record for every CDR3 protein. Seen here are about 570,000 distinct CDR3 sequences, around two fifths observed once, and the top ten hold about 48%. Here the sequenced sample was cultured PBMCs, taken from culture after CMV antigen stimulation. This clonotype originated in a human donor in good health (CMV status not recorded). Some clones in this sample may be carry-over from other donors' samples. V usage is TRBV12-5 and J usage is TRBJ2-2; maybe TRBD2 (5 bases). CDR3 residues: CASGFFLSLTVRDVSGELFF. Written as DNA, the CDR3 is TGTGCTAGTGGTTTCTTTCTCTCCCTTACAGTCCGGGATGTAAGCGGGGAGCTGTTTTTT. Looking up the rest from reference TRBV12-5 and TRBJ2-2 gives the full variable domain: DARVTQTPRHKVTEMGQEVTMRCQPILGHNTVFWYRQTMMQGLELLAYFRNRAPLDDSGMPKDRFSAEMPDATLATLKIQPSEPRDSAVYFCASGFFLSLTVRDVSGELFFGEGSRLTVL.